This TCR beta chain appears in the sequencing data of a study of blood T cell repertoires in COVID-19 (dated by TCRdb to about 2020). For the wider study: Samples from collaborators originated in the United States, Italy and Spain and spanned both the acute and convalescent phases of COVID-19. The material from the prospective study consisted of cDNA or gDNA derived from T cells, B-cell-depleted T cells, or PBMCs. Sample metadata almost always included a de-identified subject ID, COVID-19 status, age in years and sex. Subjects who had been exposed to COVID-19, were actively infected with it, or had recovered from it provided the deeply sampled blood TCRbeta repertoires that made up the dataset. The repertoires were released in a freely available public database meant as a resource for research on the immune response to SARS-CoV-2. The samples were drawn from two sources: the first 160 participants of the ongoing ImmuneRACE study, and about 1,300 subjects contributed by 6 global collaborators. Where available, HLA class I and class II types were taken from metadata supplied by the sample provider and were not determined by assay-based typing. Broad study findings and their caveats: How much clinical and demographic metadata was included differed by source and by participant, and the metadata was provided uncurated.

Each collaborating institution followed its own protocols to collect whole blood in K2EDTA tubes. For TCRbeta analysis, collaborators shipped samples in one of three forms: frozen whole blood, isolated PBMCs, or DNA extracted from either of those sample types. The immunoSEQ Assay, a bias-controlled multiplex PCR, was used to amplify TCRbeta CDR3 regions from genomic DNA. Per the original workflow: Nucleated cell counts per sample were estimated from amplification of reference gene primers within the assay. To quantify the absolute abundance of each unique TCRbeta CDR3 rearrangement, sequence reads were collapsed and filtered. For each sample, productive Simpson clonality was calculated as the square root of Simpson's diversity index across productive rearrangements. The table was pulled from immuneACCESS by TCRdb, which kept in-frame rearrangements only. Such tables lose some clones; where checked, under half of the loss comes from unresolved V genes, and the rest has no known cause. Clone size and the V and J calls come from that table; the DNA yielded D and trimming. In all, the sample holds roughly 75,000 clones, and about four fifths of those were seen once. The biggest ten clones account for 28% of the sample.

A remark on this clone: It lacks a known antigen. Base qualities are not at hand, and no much larger clone is one base apart.

Material: peripheral blood. The receptor was derived from a man aged 70-80 years with acute or convalescent COVID-19.

The CDR3 protein: CAISARDNEQYF. The nucleotides are TGTGCCATCAGTGCCCGGGACAACGAGCAGTACTTC. Recombination joined TRBV10-3 with TRBJ2-7, with TRBD1 perhaps the D gene, on 6 matching bases. The CDR3 starts with the cysteine, ends with the phenylalanine, and has 12 residues. Only the CDR3 DNA stays, 36 bases, in frame from base 1. CDR1 is given as ENHRY and CDR2 as SYGVKD, both from the germline V gene. Trimming removed 4 bases from V and 5 bases from J, leaving 9 bases between the germline ends.